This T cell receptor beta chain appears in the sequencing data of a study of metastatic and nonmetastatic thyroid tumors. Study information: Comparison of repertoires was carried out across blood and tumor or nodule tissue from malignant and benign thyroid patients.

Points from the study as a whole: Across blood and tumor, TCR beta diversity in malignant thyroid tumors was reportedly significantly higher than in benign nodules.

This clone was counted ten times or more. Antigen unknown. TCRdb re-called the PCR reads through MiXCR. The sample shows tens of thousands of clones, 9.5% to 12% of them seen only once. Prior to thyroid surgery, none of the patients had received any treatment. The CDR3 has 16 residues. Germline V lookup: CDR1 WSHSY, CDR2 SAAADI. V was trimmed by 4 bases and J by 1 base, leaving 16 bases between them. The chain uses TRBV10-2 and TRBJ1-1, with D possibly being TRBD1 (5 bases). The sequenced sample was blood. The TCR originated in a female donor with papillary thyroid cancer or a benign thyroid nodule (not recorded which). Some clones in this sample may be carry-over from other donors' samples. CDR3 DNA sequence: TGCGCCAGCAGTGCCCGAGTCGGCGGGGCGAACACTGAAGCTTTCTTT. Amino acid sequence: CASSARVGGANTEAFF.